These 27 T cell receptor beta chains were all obtained from the same sample, sequenced in a study of cytomegalovirus exposure and HLA in healthy donors. PCR was performed using 60 Vbeta and 13 Jbeta primers. Clones were sequenced by immunoSEQ multiplex PCR, and TCRdb holds only the in-frame ones, with some missing. The table lists fewer than 250,000 clones, around 83% of them singletons. Sequencing was done on a sample of PBMCs. These receptors were taken from a girl aged 5 to 17 in good health and CMV-seronegative.

The chain recombines TRBV27 with TRBJ2-1; D uncertain. V lost 4 bases and J lost 0, with 13 bases in between. Germline CDR1 is MNHEY and CDR2 is SMNVEV (reference sequence). The CDR3 extends over 16 amino acids. The CDR3 bases are TGTGCCAGCAGTTCACCAATGCGAAACTCCTACAATGAGCAGTTCTTC. Translated: CASSSPMRNSYNEQFF.

The chain is built from TRBV7-3 and TRBJ1-5; D remains unclear. The CDR3 has 17 amino acids. V was pared by 2 bases and J by 5 bases, with 19 bases between. From germline, CDR1 is SGHTA and CDR2 FQGTGA. CDR3 sequence reads: CASSLDVRARRDQPQHF. The DNA for the CDR3 is TGTGCCAGCAGCTTAGACGTGAGGGCGAGGAGGGATCAGCCCCAGCATTTT.

This rearrangement joins TRBV5-1 to TRBJ2-1; TRBD2 agrees at 10 bases. Germline CDR1 reads SGHRS; CDR2 reads YFSETQ. V lost 4 bases, J lost 13 bases, and 11 bases stayed unmatched. The CDR3 runs to 14 residues. The CDR3 region is CASSVGGASGSQFF. CDR3 in DNA: TGCGCCAGCAGCGTTGGTGGTGCTAGCGGGAGTCAGTTCTTC.

V is TRBV30 and J is TRBJ2-1, with unresolved D. Looked up from germline, CDR1 is GTSNPN and CDR2 is SVGIG (reference sequence). V was trimmed by 2 bases and J by 5 bases, leaving 13 bases between them. The CDR3 consists of 14 residues. The CDR3 reads CAWSLGRFNNEQFF. DNA of the CDR3: TGTGCCTGGAGTCTTGGGCGTTTCAACAATGAGCAGTTCTTC.

The chain's CDR3 is CASSPRVGQFRAADTQYF. The CDR3 region has the DNA TGTGCCAGCTCACCACGAGTCGGACAGTTCCGAGCCGCAGATACGCAGTATTTT. This chain uses TRBV18 with TRBJ2-3; perhaps TRBD1 as D (6 bases). The CDR3 loop spans 18 amino acids. V was pared by 1 base and J by 4 bases, with 21 bases between. Germline lookup yields CDR1 KGHSH and CDR2 LQKENI.

This rearrangement joins TRBV7-6 to TRBJ1-4; D might be TRBD1 (5 bases). The ends were cut back, 5 bases at V and 0 bases at J, with 10 bases in the middle. Germline V CDR1 and CDR2: SGHVS, FNYEAQ. The CDR3 sequence is 15 residues long. CDR3 protein: CASSLAGTTNEKLFF. The CDR3 bases are TGTGCCAGCAGCCTCGCAGGGACAACTAATGAAAAACTGTTTTTT.

V is TRBV5-4 and J is TRBJ2-1, with D maybe TRBD2 (6 bases). The CDR3 is 15 amino acids. Trimming stripped 1 base from V and 2 bases from J, with 10 bases between. Germline V gene sequence: CDR1 SGHNT, CDR2 YYREEE (reference sequence). The CDR3 is CASSLKRVAYNEQFF. CDR3 DNA sequence: TGTGCCAGCAGCTTGAAGCGGGTAGCCTACAATGAGCAGTTCTTC.

The chain combines TRBV15 with TRBJ1-4; TRBD1 is a possible D gene (6 bases). V was trimmed by 5 bases and J by 6 bases, leaving 19 bases between them. The CDR3 runs 16 residues. CDR1 and CDR2 from the germline V gene are LNHNV and YYDKDF (reference sequence). CDR3: CATSPDRGGGDEKLFF. The CDR3 DNA is TGTGCCACCAGCCCCGATAGAGGGGGGGGCGATGAAAAACTGTTTTTT. Variable domain in full (rest from reference TRBV15 and TRBJ1-4): DAMVIQNPRYQVTQFGKPVTLSCSQTLNHNVMYWYQQKSSQAPKLLFHYYDKDFNNEADTPDNFQSRRPNTSFCFLDIRSPGLGDTAMYLCATSPDRGGGDEKLFFGSGTQLSVL.

V is TRBV6-5 and J is TRBJ1-5, with 10 positions matching TRBD1. V trimming: 6 bases; J trimming: 7 bases; junction bases outside the gene matches: 9. CDR1 is MNHEY and CDR2 is SVGAGI in the germline V gene. There are 15 residues in the CDR3. CDR3 coding DNA: TGTGCCAGCAGGCGGGACAGGGGAACAGGGCAGCCCCAGCATTTT. Translated: CASRRDRGTGQPQHF.

This rearrangement joins TRBV13 to TRBJ1-2; 9 nucleotides match TRBD1. Looked up from germline, CDR1 is PRHDT and CDR2 is FYEKMQ (reference sequence). V lost 2 bases to trimming and J lost 0 bases; unmatched junction nucleotides: 10. CDR3 size: 18 residues. In DNA form, the CDR3 reads TGTGCCAGCAGCTTACTCGGACAGGGGACGGGGGCTAACTATGGCTACACCTTC. Amino acid sequence: CASSLLGQGTGANYGYTF.

The V gene is TRBV5-4, the J gene TRBJ2-1; 13 bases map to TRBD2. The CDR3 is 17 residues long. Germline CDR1 reads SGHNT; CDR2 reads YYREEE (reference sequence). After removal of 4 bases from V and 6 bases from J, the junction contained 10 bases not matched to a gene. CDR3 region: CASSEGLAGFGTNEQFF. CDR3 nucleotides: TGTGCCAGCAGCGAGGGACTAGCGGGATTCGGGACCAATGAGCAGTTCTTC.

The chain has TRBV10-3 and TRBJ1-2; the match to TRBD1 covers 9 bases. The CDR3 spans 18 residues. Germline V gene sequence: CDR1 ENHRY, CDR2 SYGVKD. After removal of 8 bases from V and 6 bases from J, the junction contained 22 bases not matched to a gene. CDR3 sequence: CAISDAQPGGQGGNGYTF. CDR3 nucleotides: TGTGCCATCTCCGACGCCCAACCTGGGGGACAGGGTGGGAATGGCTACACCTTC.

V and J are TRBV30 and TRBJ1-5; a weak D match, TRBD1 (5 bases). This CDR3 comprises 13 residues. V shed 3 bases and J shed 4 bases, with 10 bases lying between them. The germline V gene encodes CDR1 GTSNPN and CDR2 SVGIG (reference sequence). In DNA, the CDR3 is TGTGCCTGGAGACGGACAAAAAATCAGCCCCAGCATTTT. As protein: CAWRRTKNQPQHF.

J is TRBJ1-1 and V is TRBV6-6; no reliable D call. Germline CDR1 reads MNHNY; CDR2 reads SVGAGI (reference sequence). The CDR3 loop spans 12 amino acids. V was cut by 8 bases and J by 4 bases, with 11 bases left in between. CDR3 sequence: CASDPGTTEAFF. The CDR3 DNA follows: TGTGCCAGCGATCCGGGAACCACTGAAGCTTTCTTT.

This chain joins TRBV28 and TRBJ2-7, with TRBD1 matching over 7 bases. The V gene end was trimmed by 6 bases and the J gene end by 4 bases; junction bases not matched to a gene: 6. This CDR3 has 13 amino acids. Per germline, CDR1 MDHEN and CDR2 SYDVKM. CDR3 region: CASRTGIWYEQYF. The CDR3, as DNA: TGTGCCAGCAGGACAGGGATCTGGTACGAGCAGTACTTC.

In this sample, this clone turned up a few times. J is TRBJ1-1 and V is TRBV18; 9 nucleotides agree with TRBD1. The CDR3 consists of 15 residues. Germline CDR1 reads KGHSH; CDR2 reads LQKENI. V lost 4 bases and J lost 2; bases outside the gene matches: 5. CDR3: CASSREGQGNTEAFF. Here the CDR3 DNA reads TGTGCCAGCTCACGAGAGGGACAGGGTAACACTGAAGCTTTCTTT. Looking up the rest from reference TRBV18 and TRBJ1-1 gives the full variable domain: NAGVMQNPRHLVRRRGQEARLRCSPMKGHSHVYWYRQLPEEGLKFMVYLQKENIIDESGMPKERFSAEFPKEGPSILRIQQVVRGDSAAYFCASSREGQGNTEAFFGQGTRLTVV.

This clone was observed a single time. CDR3 nucleotide sequence: TGTGCCAGCTCTGACCGGACTAATCAGCCCCAGCATTTT. The encoded protein is CASSDRTNQPQHF. The V and J genes are TRBV19 and TRBJ1-5; D gene ambiguous. The CDR3 is 13 amino acids. With 9 bases removed from V and 4 bases from J, the gap between germline ends came to 13 bases. Germline CDR1 LNHDA, CDR2 SQIVND (reference sequence).

Of note for this clone: Within the sample, other DNA sequences also encode this same CDR3. The V call is TRBV2, the J call TRBJ2-7; TRBD1 agrees at 9 bases. Germline CDR1 SNHLY, CDR2 FYNNEI. The CDR3 covers 13 residues. The junction had 3 bases not matched to a gene; V was cut back by 6 bases and J by 3 bases. The CDR3 nucleotides read TGTGCCAGCAGGCGGGACAGGGACTACGAGCAGTACTTC. This gives the protein CASRRDRDYEQYF.

This clone was observed a single time. V is TRBV5-1 and J is TRBJ1-3; D unresolved. With 1 base removed from V and 4 bases from J, the gap between germline ends came to 12 bases. CDR3 size: 15 residues. Germline V lookup: CDR1 SGHRS, CDR2 YFSETQ. CDR3: CASSLSSSSGNTIYF. In DNA, the CDR3 is TGCGCCAGCAGCTTGTCAAGCTCATCGGGAAACACCATATATTTT.

This chain uses TRBV15 with TRBJ2-5, with 11 nucleotides matching TRBD2. In germline, CDR1 is LNHNV, CDR2 YYDKDF (reference sequence). The CDR3 sequence is 19 residues long. After removal of 0 bases from V and 2 bases from J, the junction contained 11 bases not matched to a gene. The CDR3 loop reads CATSRDRIAGGLPQETQYF. The CDR3 DNA is TGTGCCACCAGCAGAGATCGTATAGCGGGGGGGCTTCCACAAGAGACCCAGTACTTC. The whole variable domain, remainder taken from reference TRBV15 and TRBJ2-5, is DAMVIQNPRYQVTQFGKPVTLSCSQTLNHNVMYWYQQKSSQAPKLLFHYYDKDFNNEADTPDNFQSRRPNTSFCFLDIRSPGLGDTAMYLCATSRDRIAGGLPQETQYFGPGTRLLVL.

The V and J genes are TRBV6-5 and TRBJ2-1, with 8 bases identical to TRBD1. The CDR3 is made up of 12 amino acids. Germline V lookup: CDR1 MNHEY, CDR2 SVGAGI. V shed 5 bases and J 10 bases; nucleotides not matched to a gene: 4. CDR3 sequence (DNA): TGTGCCAGCAGTGACAGGGGTTGGGAGCAGTTCTTC. Translated, it gives CASSDRGWEQFF.

This chain joins TRBV7-8 and TRBJ1-2, with TRBD1 matching 7 bases. The CDR3 consists of 15 residues. J gave up 5 bases and V 5 bases, and 11 bases lay outside the gene matches. Looked up from germline, CDR1 is SGHVS and CDR2 is FQNEAQ. In DNA form, the CDR3 reads TGTGCCAGCAGCGTACAATCCGGGACAGTGTATGGCTACACCTTC. Translating it yields CASSVQSGTVYGYTF.

The rearrangement joins TRBV7-9 to TRBJ1-1; 7 bases are a match to TRBD1. There are 14 residues in the CDR3. J lost 4 bases, V lost 3 bases, and 5 bases had no gene match. Germline V gene lookup returns CDR1 SEHNR and CDR2 FQNEAQ (reference sequence). CDR3: CASSFNTGVTEAFF. CDR3 in DNA: TGTGCCAGCAGCTTCAACACAGGGGTCACTGAAGCTTTCTTT.

This chain links TRBV6-4 with TRBJ2-7; D unresolved. The CDR3 totals 14 residues. V gave up 2 bases and J gave up 2 bases, with 10 bases separating them. The germline V gene encodes CDR1 MRHNA and CDR2 SNTAGT. The CDR3: CASSDTEVTYEQYF. CDR3 DNA sequence: TGTGCCAGCAGTGACACCGAGGTTACCTACGAGCAGTACTTC.

This clone was observed once. V and J are TRBV7-9 and TRBJ2-5, with D unclear. In germline, CDR1 is SEHNR, CDR2 FQNEAQ (reference sequence). The CDR3 is made up of 14 amino acids. Deletions cut 2 bases from V and 0 bases from J, with 7 bases between. CDR3 DNA sequence: TGTGCCAGCAGCTTAATCCGGGACCAAGAGACCCAGTACTTC. This gives the protein CASSLIRDQETQYF.

The rearrangement joins TRBV15 to TRBJ1-2; 9 nucleotides align to TRBD1. The CDR3 has 16 amino acids. Germline lookup yields CDR1 LNHNV and CDR2 YYDKDF (reference sequence). Trimming removed 3 bases from V and 8 bases from J; junction bases left unmatched: 13. The CDR3 reads CATSRRAGTGFVGYTF. CDR3 coding DNA: TGTGCCACCAGCAGGAGGGCTGGGACAGGGTTTGTGGGCTACACCTTC. The full variable domain, completed using reference TRBV15 and TRBJ1-2, is DAMVIQNPRYQVTQFGKPVTLSCSQTLNHNVMYWYQQKSSQAPKLLFHYYDKDFNNEADTPDNFQSRRPNTSFCFLDIRSPGLGDTAMYLCATSRRAGTGFVGYTFGSGTRLTVV.

This chain uses TRBV7-9 with TRBJ1-4; 9 bases align to TRBD1. This CDR3 spans 15 amino acids. The V gene end was trimmed by 5 bases and the J gene end by 7 bases; junction bases not matched to a gene: 8. Per germline, CDR1 SEHNR and CDR2 FQNEAQ (reference sequence). This chain's CDR3 is CASSKGDRVIEKLFF. CDR3 sequence (DNA): TGTGCCAGCAGCAAGGGGGACAGGGTGATTGAAAAACTGTTTTTT. Full variable domain (outside the CDR3, taken from reference TRBV7-9 and TRBJ1-4): DTGVSQNPRHKITKRGQNVTFRCDPISEHNRLYWYRQTLGQGPEFLTYFQNEAQLEKSRLLSDRFSAERPKGSFSTLEIQRTEQGDSAMYLCASSKGDRVIEKLFFGSGTQLSVL.